This TCR beta chain was identified in a study of blood T cell repertoires in COVID-19. The age range of participants was about 18 to 89 years, with residence in roughly 25 US areas. Produced via immunoSEQ multiplex PCR; TCRdb's table is partial and in-frame only. Of 200,000 to 250,000 clones listed, approximately 82% were seen once; the top ten hold 15%. The germline CDR1 and CDR2 sequences are MGHRA and YSYEKL. This CDR3 has 16 amino acids. The junction had 5 bases not matched to a gene; V was cut back by 3 bases and J by 4 bases. The sequence was collected from a man in his forties or fifties who had recovered from COVID-19. The sequenced material came from PBMCs or T cells enriched from blood (not recorded which). This rearrangement joins TRBV4-1 to TRBJ2-3, with 12 bases identical to TRBD2. CDR3 bases: TGCGCCAGCAGCCATCGGACTAGCGGGATCGCAGATACGCAGTATTTT. Translated: CASSHRTSGIADTQYF.